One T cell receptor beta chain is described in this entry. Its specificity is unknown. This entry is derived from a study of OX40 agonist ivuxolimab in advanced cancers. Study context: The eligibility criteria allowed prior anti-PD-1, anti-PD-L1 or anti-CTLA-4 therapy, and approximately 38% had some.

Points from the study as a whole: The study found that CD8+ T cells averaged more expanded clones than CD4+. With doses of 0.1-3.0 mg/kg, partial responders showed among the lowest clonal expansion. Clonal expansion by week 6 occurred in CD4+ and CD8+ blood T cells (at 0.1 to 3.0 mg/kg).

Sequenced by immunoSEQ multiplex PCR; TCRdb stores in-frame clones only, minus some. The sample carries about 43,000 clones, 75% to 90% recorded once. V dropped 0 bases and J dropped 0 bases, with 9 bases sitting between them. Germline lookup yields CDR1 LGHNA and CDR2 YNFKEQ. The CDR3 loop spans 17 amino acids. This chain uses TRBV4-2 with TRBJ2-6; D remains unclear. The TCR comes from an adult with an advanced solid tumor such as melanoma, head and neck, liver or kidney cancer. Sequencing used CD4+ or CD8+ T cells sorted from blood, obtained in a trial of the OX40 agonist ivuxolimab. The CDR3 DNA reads TGTGCCAGCAGCCAAGATGCACGGAACTCTGGGGCCAACGTCCTGACTTTC. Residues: CASSQDARNSGANVLTF.